The T cell receptor beta chain under discussion was sequenced for a study of blood T cells in healthy people across ages. Study-level points and caveats: TCR beta diversity per million T cells fell roughly linearly with age. The diversity estimates, figures obtained from one million T cells, were considered underestimates. A greater number of naive CD4+ cells and higher diversity distinguished long-lived donors from aged donors.

With a J-beta primer mix and a sample-barcoded 5' primer, a second PCR ran roughly 6 to 11 cycles. From the 5' RACE reads, TCRdb called clonotypes with MiXCR, one entry per CDR3 protein. The repertoire holds some 750,000 distinct CDR3 sequences, about 20% seen once, with about 22% in the top ten. This clonotype occurred a few times. The antigen is not known. The sample taken for sequencing was blood. The sequence derives from a man in his 70s in good health.

The chain's CDR3 is CSAPGTPNSPLHF. The CDR3 coding sequence is TGCAGTGCGCCCGGGACCCCAAATTCACCCCTCCACTTT. This chain joins TRBV20-1 and TRBJ1-6, with D perhaps matching TRBD1 (5 bases). Per germline, CDR1 DFQATT and CDR2 SNEGSKA (reference sequence). The CDR3 runs to 13 residues. V gave up 6 bases and J gave up 7 bases, with 13 bases separating them.